The next 7 T cell receptor beta chains were all read from a single sample in a study of blood T cells in healthy people across ages. The use of a sample-barcoded 5' primer and a J-beta primer mix characterized a second PCR of roughly 6 to 11 cycles. TCRdb processed the 5' RACE reads anew with MiXCR; each CDR3 protein has one entry. The sample consists of about 1.1 million distinct CDR3 sequences, under 40% of them appearing once. Material: blood. The receptors were sampled from a man aged 18 to 35 in good health.

This clonotype has just one count. The chain is built from TRBV3-1 and TRBJ2-2, with D possibly matching TRBD2 (5 bases). V lost 1 base, J lost 4 bases, and 13 bases lay in between. Germline CDR1 and CDR2: LGHDT and YNNKEL (reference sequence). The CDR3 totals 16 residues. This CDR3 is CASSQGPPRGTGELFF. CDR3 DNA sequence: TGTGCCAGCAGCCAAGGTCCTCCCCGGGGCACCGGGGAGCTGTTTTTT.

The chain uses TRBV6-6 and TRBJ1-2; 9 bases agree with TRBD1. Germline assignment: CDR1 MNHNY and CDR2 SVGAGI (reference sequence). This CDR3 region has 17 residues. The trim removed 2 bases at V and 2 bases at J, leaving 9 bases unmatched. CDR3 region: CASSYRLPGQGNYGYTF. The CDR3 bases are TGTGCCAGCAGTTACCGTTTGCCGGGACAGGGCAACTATGGCTACACCTTC.

This clonotype has only a few counts. The chain uses TRBV12-3 or TRBV12-4 and TRBJ1-1; 8 nucleotides line up with TRBD1. The CDR3 has 14 amino acids. Trimming took 6 bases from V and 4 from J; bases not matched to a gene: 7. The CDR3 here is CASRDRAVGTEAFF. CDR3 in DNA: TGTGCCAGCAGGGACAGGGCCGTGGGCACTGAAGCTTTCTTT.

This clonotype was counted only a few times. The V gene is TRBV11-2, the J gene TRBJ2-1; 8 bases agree with TRBD2. The CDR3 length is 15 residues. Trimming cost V 2 bases and J 7 bases; bases outside gene matches: 7. Germline CDR1 SGHAT, CDR2 FQNNGV. CDR3 protein: CASSLSAGVFNEQFF. Here the CDR3 DNA reads TGTGCCAGCAGCTTATCAGCGGGGGTTTTTAATGAGCAGTTCTTC. Complete variable domain (other parts from reference TRBV11-2 and TRBJ2-1): EAGVAQSPRYKIIEKRQSVAFWCNPISGHATLYWYQQILGQGPKLLIQFQNNGVVDDSQLPKDRFSAERLKGVDSTLKIQPAKLEDSAVYLCASSLSAGVFNEQFFGPGTRLTVL.

This clonotype occurred a few times. The rearrangement links TRBV4-2 to TRBJ1-5; 11 bases map to TRBD1. Germline V CDR1 and CDR2: LGHNA, YNFKEQ. This CDR3 has 17 residues. Trimming at V came to 5 bases and at J to 0 bases, leaving 6 bases not matched to a gene. The CDR3 protein is CASSSGQGERSNQPQHF. The CDR3 nucleotides read TGTGCCAGCAGCTCGGGACAGGGGGAACGTAGCAATCAGCCCCAGCATTTT.

This clonotype came up a few times. The V gene is TRBV25-1, the J gene TRBJ1-4; TRBD1 might be the D (6 bases). The CDR3 consists of 15 residues. Germline-derived CDR1 and CDR2 are MGHDK and SYGVNS. V lost 11 bases and J lost 0, with 16 bases in between. CDR3 coding DNA: TGTGCCGCCCGGGACACCAGTGCAACTAATGAAAAACTGTTTTTT. Amino acids: CAARDTSATNEKLFF.

This clonotype turned up a few times. The gene calls are TRBV4-2 and TRBJ1-5; 9 bases fit TRBD1. This CDR3 is built from 16 residues. The V and J ends lost 4 bases and 0 bases, in that order; junction bases with no gene match: 4. CDR1 and CDR2 (germline): LGHNA, YNFKEQ. This chain's CDR3 is CASSLRQGDSNQPQHF. The CDR3 nucleotides are TGTGCCAGCAGCCTAAGACAGGGGGATAGCAATCAGCCCCAGCATTTT.